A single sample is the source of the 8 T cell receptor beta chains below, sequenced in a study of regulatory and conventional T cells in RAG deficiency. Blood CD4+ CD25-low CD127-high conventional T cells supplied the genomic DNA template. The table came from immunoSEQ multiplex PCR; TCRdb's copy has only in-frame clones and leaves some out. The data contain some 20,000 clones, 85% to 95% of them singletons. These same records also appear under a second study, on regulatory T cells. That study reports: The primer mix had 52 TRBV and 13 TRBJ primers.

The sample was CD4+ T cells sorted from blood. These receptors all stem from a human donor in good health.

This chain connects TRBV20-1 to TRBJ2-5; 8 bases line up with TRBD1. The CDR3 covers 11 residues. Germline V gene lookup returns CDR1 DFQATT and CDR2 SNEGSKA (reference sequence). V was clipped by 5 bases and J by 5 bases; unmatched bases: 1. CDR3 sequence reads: CSADRGETQYF. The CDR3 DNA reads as TGCAGTGCTGACAGGGGTGAGACCCAGTACTTC.

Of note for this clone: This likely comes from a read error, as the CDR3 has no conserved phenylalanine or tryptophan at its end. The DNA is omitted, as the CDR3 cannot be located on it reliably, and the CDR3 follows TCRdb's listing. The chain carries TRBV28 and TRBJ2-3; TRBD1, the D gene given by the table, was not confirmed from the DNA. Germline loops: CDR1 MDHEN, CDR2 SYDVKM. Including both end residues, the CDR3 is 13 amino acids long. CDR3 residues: CASSPAHRTGMKY.

CDR3 DNA: TGCGCCAGCAGCTCTGAGACGGGATTTTTATACAATGAGCAGTTCTTC. Residues: CASSSETGFLYNEQFF. V and J are TRBV5-1 and TRBJ2-1; D is perhaps TRBD2 (5 bases). V lost 3 bases and J lost 4, with 17 bases in between. This CDR3 has 16 amino acids. From germline, CDR1 is SGHRS and CDR2 YFSETQ. Full variable domain (rest looked up from reference TRBV5-1 and TRBJ2-1): KAGVTQTPRYLIKTRGQQVTLSCSPISGHRSVSWYQQTPGQGLQFLFEYFSETQRNKGNFPGRFSGRQFSNSRSEMNVSTLELGDSALYLCASSSETGFLYNEQFFGPGTRLTVL.

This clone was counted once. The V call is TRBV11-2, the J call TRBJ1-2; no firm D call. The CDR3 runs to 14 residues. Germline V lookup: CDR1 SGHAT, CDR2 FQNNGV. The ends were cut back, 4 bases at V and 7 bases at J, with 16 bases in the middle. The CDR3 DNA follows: TGTGCCAGCAGCTCTAGCAACCACGGGGTTGGCTACACCTTC. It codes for CASSSSNHGVGYTF.

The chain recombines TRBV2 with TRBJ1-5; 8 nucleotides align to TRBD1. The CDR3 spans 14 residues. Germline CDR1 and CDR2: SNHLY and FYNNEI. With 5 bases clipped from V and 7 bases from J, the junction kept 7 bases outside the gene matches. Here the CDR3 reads CASSTQGVEQPQHF. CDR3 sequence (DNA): TGTGCCAGCAGTACACAGGGGGTCGAACAGCCCCAGCATTTT.

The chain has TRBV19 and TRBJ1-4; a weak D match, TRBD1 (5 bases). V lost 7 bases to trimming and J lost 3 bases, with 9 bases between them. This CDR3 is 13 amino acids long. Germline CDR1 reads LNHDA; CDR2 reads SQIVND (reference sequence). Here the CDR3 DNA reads TGTGCCAGTACGGGGGGTCCTAATGAAAAACTGTTTTTT. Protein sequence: CASTGGPNEKLFF.

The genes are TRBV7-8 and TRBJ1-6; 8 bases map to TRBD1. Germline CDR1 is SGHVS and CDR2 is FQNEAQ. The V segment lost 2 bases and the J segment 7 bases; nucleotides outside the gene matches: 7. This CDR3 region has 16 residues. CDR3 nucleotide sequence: TGTGCCAGCAGCTTATTGCCGACAGGGGAAAATTCACCCCTCCACTTT. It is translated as CASSLLPTGENSPLHF.

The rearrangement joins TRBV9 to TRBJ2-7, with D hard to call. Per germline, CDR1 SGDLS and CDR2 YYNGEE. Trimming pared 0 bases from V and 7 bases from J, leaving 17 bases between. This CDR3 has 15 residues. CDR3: CASSVGHADPGEQYF. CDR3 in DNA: TGTGCCAGCAGCGTAGGACATGCGGACCCCGGGGAGCAGTACTTC. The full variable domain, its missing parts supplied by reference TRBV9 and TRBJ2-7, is DSGVTQTPKHLITATGQRVTLRCSPRSGDLSVYWYQQSLDQGLQFLIQYYNGEERAKGNILERFSAQQFPDLHSELNLSSLELGDSALYFCASSVGHADPGEQYFGPGTRLTVT.